This is a list of T cell receptor beta chains from one sample in a study of patients and donors after allogeneic stem cell transplantation. One entry per CDR3 protein results from TCRdb running MiXCR on the RT-PCR reads. The table records roughly 960,000 distinct CDR3 sequences, 18% of them present only once. Sequencing used blood, either unsorted or a sorted T cell fraction (not recorded which). The source is a human donor who was either an allogeneic HSCT recipient or a stem cell or donor lymphocyte infusion donor (not recorded which). It is not recorded whose cells these are; they may come from a transplant donor. The CDR3 runs from the conserved cysteine through the conserved F or W. The D gene is left open where the match is weak. Only part of the rows carry a size: once, few, many, or a class if the clone is expanded.

d_call | j_call | v_call | cdr3_length | clone_size | cdr3_aa | cdr3_nt
NA | TRBJ1-5 | TRBV12-3/TRBV12-4 | 11 | many | CASSSGQPQHF | TGTGCCAGCAGTTCGGGTCAGCCCCAGCATTTT
NA | TRBJ2-3 | TRBV30 | 13 | NA | CASNLDRTDTQYF | TGTGCCTCCAACTTGGACCGGACAGATACGCAGTATTTT
NA | TRBJ2-3 | TRBV5-1 | 14 | NA | CASSVTGAGDTQYF | TGCGCCAGCAGCGTAACTGGGGCGGGAGATACGCAGTATTTT
NA | TRBJ1-2 | TRBV19 | 14 | NA | CASKTGTTNYGYTF | TGTGCCAGTAAAACCGGGACAACAAACTATGGCTACACCTTC
NA | TRBJ2-1 | TRBV27 | 17 | NA | CASSFSVETHEHNEQFF | TGTGCCAGCAGTTTTTCAGTGGAGACCCATGAACACAATGAGCAGTTCTTC
NA | TRBJ1-2 | TRBV30 | 14 | NA | CAWRGDGTNYGYTF | TGTGCCTGGAGGGGAGACGGGACTAACTATGGCTACACCTTC
TRBD2 | TRBJ2-3 | TRBV20-1 | 17 | once | CSARFSGGALPTDTQYF | TGCAGTGCTAGATTTAGCGGGGGCGCACTGCCCACAGATACGCAGTATTTT
NA | TRBJ2-1 | TRBV18 | 18 | few | CASSPPRETSSNYNEQFF | TGTGCCAGCTCACCACCGCGAGAAACTAGCTCGAACTACAATGAGCAGTTCTTC
NA | TRBJ2-7 | TRBV6-1 | 13 | NA | CASSPGVLYEQYF | TGTGCCAGCAGCCCCGGGGTACTCTACGAGCAGTACTTC
TRBD1 | TRBJ1-2 | TRBV10-3 | 12 | many | CAIRRQGDGYTF | TGTGCCATCAGGAGACAGGGGGATGGCTACACCTTC
TRBD2 | TRBJ2-1 | TRBV4-1 | 15 | NA | CASSPLAGTHNEQFF | TGCGCCAGCAGCCCACTAGCGGGAACGCACAATGAGCAGTTCTTC
TRBD1 | TRBJ1-4 | TRBV27 | 14 | NA | CASSPRGVNEKLFF | TGTGCCAGCAGTCCCAGGGGGGTTAATGAAAAACTGTTTTTT
TRBD2 | TRBJ2-3 | TRBV7-6 | 18 | few | CASSSGLAGKMGTDTQYF | TGTGCCAGCAGCTCCGGACTAGCGGGGAAGATGGGCACAGATACGCAGTATTTT
TRBD1 | TRBJ1-1 | TRBV5-1 | 14 | many | CASSNGQVSTEAFF | TGCGCCAGCAGCAATGGACAGGTCTCCACTGAAGCTTTCTTT
TRBD2 | TRBJ2-7 | TRBV10-3 | 13 | NA | CAARRGWTYEQYF | TGTGCCGCCAGGCGGGGGTGGACGTACGAGCAGTACTTC
TRBD1 | TRBJ1-5 | TRBV20-1 | 14 | many | CSARRDREDQPQHF | TGCAGTGCAAGGAGGGACAGGGAAGATCAGCCCCAGCATTTT
NA | TRBJ1-2 | TRBV6-6 | 13 | NA | CASSYPGASGYTF | TGTGCCAGCAGTTATCCGGGAGCCTCGGGCTACACCTTC
TRBD2 | TRBJ2-7 | TRBV7-9 | 13 | NA | CASGGGNSYEQYF | TGTGCCAGCGGGGGGGGGAACTCCTACGAGCAGTACTTC
TRBD2 | TRBJ2-1 | TRBV7-9 | 15 | few | CASSLGASGYNEQFF | TGTGCCAGCAGCTTAGGCGCTAGCGGATACAATGAGCAGTTCTTC
TRBD1 | TRBJ2-7 | TRBV5-1 | 15 | NA | CASSPRQGIPYEQYF | TGCGCCAGCAGCCCCAGACAGGGGATCCCCTACGAGCAGTACTTC
NA | TRBJ2-1 | TRBV12-3/TRBV12-4 | 15 | few | CASSLQLPSYNEQFF | TGTGCCAGCAGTTTGCAGTTACCTTCCTACAATGAGCAGTTCTTC
NA | TRBJ2-7 | TRBV5-1 | 14 | NA | CASSPGPPAYEQYF | TGCGCCAGCAGCCCGGGACCGCCCGCCTACGAGCAGTACTTC
NA | TRBJ1-1 | TRBV3-1 | 12 | NA | CASSRTDTEAFF | TGTGCCAGCAGCCGGACAGACACTGAAGCTTTCTTT
NA | TRBJ2-5 | TRBV20-1 | 15 | few | CSASKARPKSETQYF | TGCAGTGCTAGTAAGGCGAGGCCTAAATCGGAGACCCAGTACTTC
NA | TRBJ1-1 | TRBV11-2 | 16 | NA | CASSLGVRERNTEAFF | TGTGCCAGCAGCTTAGGGGTTAGGGAGAGGAACACTGAAGCTTTCTTT
NA | TRBJ1-2 | TRBV14 | 15 | NA | CASSQDSGQNYGYTF | TGTGCCAGCAGCCAAGACTCTGGGCAGAACTATGGCTACACCTTC
NA | TRBJ1-1 | TRBV29-1 | 14 | few | CSVQHARVNTEAFF | TGCAGCGTGCAACATGCGAGGGTGAACACTGAAGCTTTCTTT
TRBD1 | TRBJ1-5 | TRBV6-5 | 16 | NA | CASSYSTGQGNQPQHF | TGTGCCAGCAGTTACTCGACGGGACAGGGCAATCAGCCCCAGCATTTT
TRBD1 | TRBJ1-5 | TRBV20-1 | 15 | NA | CSARAGTVVNQPQHF | TGCAGTGCTAGAGCCGGGACAGTAGTTAATCAGCCCCAGCATTTT
NA | TRBJ2-6 | TRBV5-1 | 15 | NA | CASYDGSSGANVLTF | TGCGCCAGTTACGACGGTAGCTCTGGGGCCAACGTCCTGACTTTC
NA | TRBJ2-7 | TRBV18 | 13 | NA | CASSLQLGGEQYF | TGTGCCAGCTCACTCCAGCTGGGTGGTGAGCAGTACTTC
TRBD1 | TRBJ1-1 | TRBV20-1 | 16 | NA | CSARRGDRGHYTEAFF | TGCAGTGCTAGACGGGGGGACAGGGGGCATTACACTGAAGCTTTCTTT
TRBD2 | TRBJ2-7 | TRBV5-1 | 16 | NA | CASSLVAGTVGSEQYF | TGCGCCAGCAGCTTGGTAGCGGGTACCGTGGGGAGCGAGCAGTACTTC
NA | TRBJ2-7 | TRBV9 | 12 | NA | CASGSSPYEQYF | TGTGCCAGCGGGAGTTCCCCCTACGAGCAGTACTTC
NA | TRBJ2-5 | TRBV19 | 15 | few | CASTQDGQPQETQYF | TGTGCCAGTACTCAGGATGGACAGCCCCAAGAGACCCAGTACTTC
TRBD1 | TRBJ1-2 | TRBV24-1 | 15 | NA | CATSDSGTGMYGYTF | TGTGCCACCAGTGATAGCGGGACAGGGATGTATGGCTACACCTTC
NA | TRBJ2-2 | TRBV9 | 16 | NA | CASSTRGGLNTGELFF | TGTGCCAGCAGCACTAGGGGGGGCCTGAACACCGGGGAGCTGTTTTTT
TRBD1 | TRBJ2-7 | TRBV27 | 14 | few | CASSTPDRGYEQYF | TGTGCCAGCAGTACGCCGGACAGGGGCTACGAGCAGTACTTC
NA | TRBJ2-1 | TRBV29-1 | 12 | NA | CSVEATVNEQFF | TGCAGCGTTGAGGCGACTGTGAATGAGCAGTTCTTC
NA | TRBJ2-3 | TRBV5-1 | 14 | many | CASSSDGSTDTQYF | TGCGCCAGCAGCTCCGACGGTTCCACAGATACGCAGTATTTT
TRBD1 | TRBJ2-3 | TRBV24-1 | 14 | many | CATREDRGPDTQYF | TGTGCCACCAGGGAGGACAGGGGGCCAGATACGCAGTATTTT
NA | TRBJ2-1 | TRBV6-1 | 13 | few | CASSAILDNEQFF | TGTGCCAGCAGTGCGATCCTAGACAATGAGCAGTTCTTC
TRBD2 | TRBJ2-1 | TRBV6-5 | 16 | NA | CASSYEGRGGRSEQFF | TGTGCCAGCAGTTATGAGGGGCGGGGGGGCCGAAGTGAGCAGTTCTTC
TRBD1 | TRBJ2-3 | TRBV2 | 15 | NA | CASSNTGVRTDTQYF | TGTGCCAGCAGTAACACAGGGGTGCGCACAGATACGCAGTATTTT
NA | TRBJ1-5 | TRBV5-1 | 13 | few | CASSPVPDRTQHF | TGCGCCAGCAGCCCGGTACCGGATCGAACCCAGCATTTT
NA | TRBJ1-3 | TRBV10-3 | 11 | few | CAIGPRGPIYF | TGTGCCATCGGGCCCCGAGGCCCCATATATTTT
NA | TRBJ1-1 | TRBV7-9 | 15 | few | CASSFIQELNTEAFF | TGTGCCAGCAGCTTCATACAGGAACTGAACACTGAAGCTTTCTTT
NA | TRBJ2-5 | TRBV9 | 13 | NA | CSSSVSWLETQYF | TGTTCCAGCAGCGTATCGTGGTTAGAGACCCAGTACTTC
TRBD1 | TRBJ2-6 | TRBV20-1 | 16 | few | CSAETGPHSGANVLTF | TGCAGTGCCGAGACAGGGCCACACTCTGGGGCCAACGTCCTGACTTTC
TRBD2 | TRBJ2-3 | TRBV20-1 | 16 | NA | CSAREPGLGKGNTQYF | TGCAGTGCTAGAGAGCCGGGACTAGGCAAAGGAAATACGCAGTATTTT
NA | TRBJ1-2 | TRBV20-1 | 13 | few | CSPGGVGNYGYTF | TGCAGCCCCGGGGGGGTTGGGAACTATGGCTACACCTTC
NA | TRBJ1-6 | TRBV30 | 15 | NA | CAWRYGSSYNSPLHF | TGTGCCTGGAGATACGGGAGCTCCTATAATTCACCCCTCCACTTT
NA | TRBJ1-5 | TRBV6-2/TRBV6-3 | 17 | few | CASSPMGVGIRNQPQHF | TGTGCCAGCAGCCCCATGGGTGTCGGAATACGCAATCAGCCCCAGCATTTT
NA | TRBJ2-5 | TRBV18 | 15 | few | CASSPPSQPRETQYF | TGTGCCAGCTCACCACCGTCACAGCCCCGGGAGACCCAGTACTTC